What follows are 11 T cell receptor beta chains derived from one specimen sequenced in a study of CD8 T cells in ankylosing spondylitis. MiXCR was run by TCRdb on the 5' RACE reads, yielding one entry per CDR3 protein. The sample contains 25,000 to 35,000 distinct CDR3 sequences, around 5.2% of which appear only once. The sample consisted of blood, either unsorted or a sorted T cell fraction (not recorded which). The receptors originated from a female donor with ankylosing spondylitis or in good health (not recorded which).

This clonotype came up many times. The J gene is TRBJ1-4, the V gene TRBV9; the D is unclear. V gave up 3 bases and J gave up 5 bases, with 11 bases separating them. In germline, CDR1 is SGDLS, CDR2 YYNGEE. The CDR3 runs 14 residues. CDR3 bases: TGTGCCAGCAGCGGTGGGCACGGGAATGAAAAACTGTTTTTT. This gives the protein CASSGGHGNEKLFF.

V is TRBV9 and J is TRBJ1-6; no definite D call. Between the trimmed V and J ends, which lost 3 bases and 9 bases, there was a span of 16 bases. The CDR3 extends over 15 amino acids. Germline V gene data show CDR1 as SGDLS and CDR2 as YYNGEE. CDR3 bases: TGTGCCAGCAGCGCCGAGGTAGTAGCATCTTCACCCCTCCACTTT. It specifies CASSAEVVASSPLHF.

This clonotype showed up many times. This chain uses TRBV9 with TRBJ1-5; the D gene is possibly TRBD1 (6 bases). V was clipped by 4 bases and J by 0 bases, with 11 bases between them. Germline values: CDR1 SGDLS, CDR2 YYNGEE. The CDR3 runs to 15 residues. CDR3: CASSYRADSNQPQHF. The CDR3 nucleotides read TGTGCCAGCAGCTACAGGGCTGATAGCAATCAGCCCCAGCATTTT.

In its sample, this clonotype was seen many times. The J gene is TRBJ2-2, the V gene TRBV9; 12 nucleotides line up with TRBD2. This CDR3 is built from 16 residues. Germline V gene sequence: CDR1 SGDLS, CDR2 YYNGEE. Trimming cost V 4 bases and J 6 bases; bases outside gene matches: 7. DNA for the CDR3: TGTGCCAGCAGCCCCCTAGCGGGAGGGCCGGCCGGGGAGCTGTTTTTT. The encoded protein is CASSPLAGGPAGELFF.

The chain joins TRBV9 to TRBJ1-5, with 7 bases fitting TRBD1. V gave up 0 bases and J gave up 4 bases; unmatched junction bases: 1. Looked up from germline, CDR1 is SGDLS and CDR2 is YYNGEE. The CDR3 consists of 14 residues. The DNA for the CDR3 is TGTGCCAGCAGCGTAGCGGGACAGAATCAGCCCCAGCATTTT. Translating gives CASSVAGQNQPQHF.

This clonotype was counted ten times or more. The gene calls are TRBV9 and TRBJ2-1; 11 bases match TRBD2. Germline loops: CDR1 SGDLS, CDR2 YYNGEE. The V and J ends lost 2 bases and 2 bases, in that order; junction bases with no gene match: 0. The CDR3 loop spans 15 amino acids. This chain's CDR3 is CASSVTSGAYNEQFF. The CDR3 DNA reads as TGTGCCAGCAGCGTGACTAGCGGGGCCTACAATGAGCAGTTCTTC.

This clonotype was recorded at least ten times. This rearrangement joins TRBV9 to TRBJ1-2; TRBD1 matches at 7 bases. After removal of 3 bases from V and 6 bases from J, the junction contained 5 bases not matched to a gene. The V gene's germline CDR1 is SGDLS and CDR2 YYNGEE. The CDR3 has 13 residues. The CDR3 DNA reads as TGTGCCAGCAGCGAGTACAGGGGTGATGGCTACACCTTC. Protein product: CASSEYRGDGYTF.

This clonotype was seen ten or more times. The CDR3 DNA reads TGTGCCAGCAGCGTAGAAGCTAGCGCCGTGTGGGATACGCAGTATTTT. Amino acid sequence: CASSVEASAVWDTQYF. The chain is built from TRBV9 and TRBJ2-3, with TRBD2 as a possible D gene (6 bases). This CDR3 is built from 16 residues. Germline assignment: CDR1 SGDLS and CDR2 YYNGEE. The ends were cut back, 0 bases at V and 6 bases at J, with 17 bases in the middle.

This clonotype was detected many times. The chain joins TRBV9 to TRBJ2-5; possibly TRBD2 for D (5 bases). Trimming left V 0 bases short and J 3 bases short, with 9 bases between. Germline V gene lookup returns CDR1 SGDLS and CDR2 YYNGEE. CDR3 length: 14 residues. CDR3: CASSVGAREETQYF. The CDR3 coding sequence is TGTGCCAGCAGCGTAGGGGCGAGGGAAGAGACCCAGTACTTC.

At least ten counts were recorded for this clonotype. The J gene is TRBJ2-4, the V gene TRBV9, with D tentatively TRBD2 (7 bases). Between the trimmed V and J ends, which lost 3 bases and 8 bases, there was a span of 15 bases. Germline V gene sequence: CDR1 SGDLS, CDR2 YYNGEE. The CDR3 has 14 residues. DNA of the CDR3: TGTGCCAGCAGCGGGGGGGGCCTAGGGGACATTCAGTACTTC. Its translation: CASSGGGLGDIQYF.

The genes are TRBV9 and TRBJ1-2; D uncertain. CDR1 and CDR2 from the germline V gene are SGDLS and YYNGEE. The length of the CDR3 is 16 residues. V gave up 0 bases and J gave up 8 bases, with 20 bases separating them. CDR3 region: CASSVVGNTRGKGYTF. The CDR3 DNA reads as TGTGCCAGCAGCGTAGTCGGCAACACCCGAGGGAAGGGCTACACCTTC.